This T cell receptor (beta chain) was identified during a study of shared clonotypes between healthy human individuals. Libraries were prepared by immunoSEQ multiplex PCR; TCRdb keeps only in-frame clonotypes and omits some of them. In the table there are 2 million or so clones, 95% of which are singletons. J gave up 5 bases and V 3 bases, and 7 bases lay outside the gene matches. The CDR3 is 16 residues long. The germline V gene has CDR1 SGDLS and CDR2 YYNGEE. The chain links TRBV9 to TRBJ2-7; TRBD2 matches 14 bases. The specimen sequenced was naive CD4+ T cells sorted from blood. Stated subset: CD45RA+ positively selected. The receptor's source is a young man in good health. The CDR3, as DNA: TGTGCCAGCAGCGGCGGGACTAGCGGGAGATTTGACGAGCAGTACTTC. Amino acids: CASSGGTSGRFDEQYF.